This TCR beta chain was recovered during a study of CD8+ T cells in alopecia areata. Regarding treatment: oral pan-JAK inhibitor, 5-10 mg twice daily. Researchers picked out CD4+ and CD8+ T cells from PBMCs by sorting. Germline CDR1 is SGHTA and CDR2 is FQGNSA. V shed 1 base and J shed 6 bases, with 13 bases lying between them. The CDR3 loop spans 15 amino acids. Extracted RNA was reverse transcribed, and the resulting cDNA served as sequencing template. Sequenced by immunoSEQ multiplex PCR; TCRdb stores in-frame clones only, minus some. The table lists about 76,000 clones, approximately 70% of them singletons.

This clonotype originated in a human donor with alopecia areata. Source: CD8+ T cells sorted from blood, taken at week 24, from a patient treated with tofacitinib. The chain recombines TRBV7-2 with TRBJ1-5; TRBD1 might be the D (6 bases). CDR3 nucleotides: TGTGCCAGCAGCTTAGGGCAGGGGACTTTTCAGCCCCAGCATTTT. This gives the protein CASSLGQGTFQPQHF.